Listed below are T cell receptor beta chains from one sample, sequenced in a study of CDR3 diversity in severe acne. TCRdb passed the PCR reads through MiXCR, listing each CDR3 protein once. The repertoire holds roughly 81,000 distinct CDR3 sequences, roughly half seen once, with roughly a tenth in the top ten. Sequencing was done on a sample of blood. These receptors were taken from a male donor in good health, serving as a control. Both conserved end residues are part of each CDR3. The order of the fields is J gene, V gene, D gene, CDR3 protein. D genes are given only for firm matches.

j_gene: TRBJ2-7
v_gene: TRBV18
d_gene: .
CDR3aa: CASSSTEEQYF

j_gene: TRBJ1-1
v_gene: TRBV5-1
d_gene: TRBD1
CDR3aa: CASSPRDRVRTEAFF

j_gene: TRBJ1-5
v_gene: TRBV10-3
d_gene: TRBD1
CDR3aa: CATAGQGNQPQHF

j_gene: TRBJ1-2
v_gene: TRBV20-1
d_gene: .
CDR3aa: CSARGGGGSYGYTF

j_gene: TRBJ2-7
v_gene: TRBV29-1
d_gene: .
CDR3aa: CSVGGTYEQYF

j_gene: TRBJ1-1
v_gene: TRBV20-1
d_gene: .
CDR3aa: CSAELGNTEAFF

j_gene: TRBJ1-1
v_gene: TRBV5-1
d_gene: .
CDR3aa: CASSTDGAILTEAFF

j_gene: TRBJ1-5
v_gene: TRBV12-3/TRBV12-4
d_gene: .
CDR3aa: CASGPGGYNQPQHF

j_gene: TRBJ1-1
v_gene: TRBV13
d_gene: .
CDR3aa: CASSLGGMNTEAFF

j_gene: TRBJ2-1
v_gene: TRBV20-1
d_gene: TRBD2
CDR3aa: CSARTSGRIAYNEQFF

j_gene: TRBJ2-7
v_gene: TRBV7-9
d_gene: .
CDR3aa: CASSLVGGYEQYF

j_gene: TRBJ2-5
v_gene: TRBV2
d_gene: .
CDR3aa: CASSETERQTRYF

j_gene: TRBJ1-5
v_gene: TRBV6-6
d_gene: .
CDR3aa: CASSAYQGNVCNQPQHF

j_gene: TRBJ1-2
v_gene: TRBV20-1
d_gene: .
CDR3aa: CSAREDRNYGYTF

j_gene: TRBJ1-5
v_gene: TRBV20-1
d_gene: TRBD1
CDR3aa: CSARDAGTENQPQHF

j_gene: TRBJ1-5
v_gene: TRBV4-1
d_gene: TRBD1
CDR3aa: CASSHQQGGQGTDQPQHF

j_gene: TRBJ2-7
v_gene: TRBV24-1
d_gene: .
CDR3aa: CATSDHGSLAEQYF

j_gene: TRBJ2-7
v_gene: TRBV20-1
d_gene: .
CDR3aa: CSARLQGSYEQYF

j_gene: TRBJ2-3
v_gene: TRBV29-1
d_gene: .
CDR3aa: CSVTLLITDTQYF

j_gene: TRBJ1-2
v_gene: TRBV19
d_gene: .
CDR3aa: CASNSFNYGYTF

j_gene: TRBJ1-1
v_gene: TRBV25-1
d_gene: TRBD1
CDR3aa: CASSSQGAGTEAFF

j_gene: TRBJ2-7
v_gene: TRBV7-4
d_gene: TRBD2
CDR3aa: CASSPTSGRIHEQYF

j_gene: TRBJ1-4
v_gene: TRBV6-5
d_gene: TRBD1
CDR3aa: CASSPGTGGEKLFF

j_gene: TRBJ1-5
v_gene: TRBV6-1
d_gene: .
CDR3aa: CASRTGQNQPQHF

j_gene: TRBJ1-3
v_gene: TRBV7-9
d_gene: .
CDR3aa: CASSSTAPEAFFGNTIYF